The entry below gives a single TCR beta chain sequence along with its context. No cognate antigen has been identified for it. No per-base quality is available; no much larger clone lies one base away. This sample is drawn from a study of identical twins (dated by TCRdb to 2016 to 2018). Concerning the study at large: To test whether fetal clonotypes persist, this study deep-sequenced TCR alpha and beta repertoires from monozygotic twins, from unrelated adults of various ages, and from cord blood. Replicate twin experiments were performed at different times using different library preparation protocols to rule out contamination.

CDR3 length: 17 amino acids, cysteine to phenylalanine. Only the CDR3 part of the read is kept: 51 bases, read in frame from the first base. For CDR1 and CDR2, the germline V gene lists KGHSH and LQKENI. V is trimmed back by 4 bases and J by 4 bases, and the junction contains 11 bases that no gene match accounts for. On the study overall, not on this receptor specifically: Abundant cord blood beta clonotypes carried fewer insertions; young adult naive repertoires showed a weaker similar trend, while memory repertoires showed none. Compared with coincidental sharing between unrelated individuals, out-of-frame TCR alpha sequences shared between twins had an excess of sequences with low generation probability. Because the same donors could not be followed over many years, the conclusions relied on cross-sectional statistical analysis. In monozygotic twins, out-of-frame TCR alpha sharing was systematically underestimated by recombination models, although the models agreed with sharing between unrelated individuals. Invariant T cells such as MAIT and iNKT could partly confound zero-insertion analyses, although diverse VJ usage argued against such confounding for most clonotypes. In beta out-of-frame sequences, excess twin sharing was weaker, because having fewer shared sequences lowered the signal-to-noise ratio.

Library creation used 5' RACE. TCRdb names Illumina HiSeq 2000 as the instrument used. A universal primer binding site was introduced by template switching, and a unique molecular identifier was present in the final cDNA, enabling accurate counting of TCR cDNA molecules. Specific primers in the conserved constant-segment region were used to synthesize first-strand cDNA for the TCR alpha and beta chains. To control for contamination, each cDNA library was double barcoded with a SMART-Mk sample barcode plus Illumina barcodes. TruSeq adapter sequences and Illumina sample barcodes were added in two successive PCR steps. The TCR alpha and beta cDNA libraries were sequenced on the Illumina HiSeq platform using custom primers. In the original analysis: Unique molecular identifiers were extracted from raw reads with MiGEC, and CDR3 positions were determined with MiXCR. Recombination models were inferred per individual with the repgenHMM and IGoR tools using an EM algorithm. Shared clonotype analysis was performed with the tcR package in R, normalizing sharing by the product of cloneset sizes. To study raw recombination without the effects of thymic and clonal selection, out-of-frame nonproductive sequences were analyzed. TCRdb reworked the public reads: Q25 trimming with fastp, MiXCR clone assembly, productive beta chains retained. Each CDR3 protein appears once, grouped with its most common genes and DNA. In this record, the V and J calls reflect TCRdb's handling and not the investigators' own analysis. The sample table shows 400,000 to 500,000 distinct CDR3 sequences, and 14% are seen once. The ten most abundant clones make up about 0.97% of the sample.

Every donor in the study was a healthy Caucasian. The twin cohort comprised three pairs of female monozygotic twins, all aged roughly 18 to 30 years. Positive isolation kits from Invitrogen were used to isolate CD4+ and CD8+ T cell populations. This sample also belongs to another study, concerning yellow fever vaccine responses in identical twins. Per the second study: The authors reported that the T cell response to vaccination in identical twins appeared partly convergent and partly personalized. In the study, vaccine-responding T cell clones were precisely tracked in identical twins.

Sequenced sample: CD4+ T cells sorted from blood. The TCR was taken from a woman under 30 in good health. Here the chain combines TRBV18 and TRBJ2-3, and 10 junctional nucleotides match TRBD1. The CDR3 region has the sequence CASSQLSPGTGADTQYF. The DNA sequence is given as TGTGCCAGCTCACAACTCTCGCCCGGGACAGGGGCAGATACGCAGTATTTT. The entire variable domain, with the stretches around the CDR3 drawn from the reference TRBV18 and TRBJ2-3 proteins, is NAGVMQNPRHLVRRRGQEARLRCSPMKGHSHVYWYRQLPEEGLKFMVYLQKENIIDESGMPKERFSAEFPKEGPSILRIQQVVRGDSAAYFCASSQLSPGTGADTQYFGPGTRLTVL.